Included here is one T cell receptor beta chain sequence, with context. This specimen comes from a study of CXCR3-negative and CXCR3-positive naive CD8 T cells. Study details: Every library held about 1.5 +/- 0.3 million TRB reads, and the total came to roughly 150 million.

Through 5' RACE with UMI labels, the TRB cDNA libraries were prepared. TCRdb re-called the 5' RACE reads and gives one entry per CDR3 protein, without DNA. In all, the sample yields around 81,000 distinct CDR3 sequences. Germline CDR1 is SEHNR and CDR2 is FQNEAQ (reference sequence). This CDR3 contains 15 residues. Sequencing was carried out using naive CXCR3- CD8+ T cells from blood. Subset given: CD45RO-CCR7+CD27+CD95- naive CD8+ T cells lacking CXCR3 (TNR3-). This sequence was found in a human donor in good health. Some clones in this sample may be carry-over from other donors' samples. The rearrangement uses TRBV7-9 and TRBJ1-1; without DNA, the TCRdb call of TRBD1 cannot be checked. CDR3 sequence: CASSSVTGMNTEAFF.